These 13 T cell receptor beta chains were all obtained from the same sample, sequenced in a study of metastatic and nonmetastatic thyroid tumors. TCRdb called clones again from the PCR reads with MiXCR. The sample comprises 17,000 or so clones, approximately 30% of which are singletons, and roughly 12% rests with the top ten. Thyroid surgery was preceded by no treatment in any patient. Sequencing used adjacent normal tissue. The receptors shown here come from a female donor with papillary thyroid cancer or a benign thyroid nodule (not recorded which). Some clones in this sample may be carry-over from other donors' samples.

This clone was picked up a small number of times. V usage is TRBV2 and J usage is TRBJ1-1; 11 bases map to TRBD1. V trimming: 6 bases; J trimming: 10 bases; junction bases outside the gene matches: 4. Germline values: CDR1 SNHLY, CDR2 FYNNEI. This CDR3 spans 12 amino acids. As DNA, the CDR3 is TGTGCCAGCAGGGACAGGGGGCCGGTAGCTTTCTTT. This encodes CASRDRGPVAFF.

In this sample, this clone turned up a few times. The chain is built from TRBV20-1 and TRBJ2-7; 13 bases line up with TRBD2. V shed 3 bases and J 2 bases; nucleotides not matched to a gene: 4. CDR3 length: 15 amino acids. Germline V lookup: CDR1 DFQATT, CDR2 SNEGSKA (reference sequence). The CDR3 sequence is CSASLGLAGAYEQYF. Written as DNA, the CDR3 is TGCAGTGCTAGCCTCGGACTAGCGGGGGCCTACGAGCAGTACTTC.

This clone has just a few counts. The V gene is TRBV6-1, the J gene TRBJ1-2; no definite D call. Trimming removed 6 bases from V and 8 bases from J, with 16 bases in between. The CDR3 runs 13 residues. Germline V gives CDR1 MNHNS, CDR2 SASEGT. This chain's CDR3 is CASSPSEGRGYTF. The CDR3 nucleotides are TGTGCCAGCAGCCCCTCTGAGGGTAGAGGCTACACCTTC.

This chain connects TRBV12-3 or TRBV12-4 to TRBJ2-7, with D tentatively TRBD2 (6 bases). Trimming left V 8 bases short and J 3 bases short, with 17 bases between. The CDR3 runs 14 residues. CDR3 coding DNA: TGTGCCAGCTGGAAGACTAGTGGAGACTACGAGCAGTACTTC. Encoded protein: CASWKTSGDYEQYF.

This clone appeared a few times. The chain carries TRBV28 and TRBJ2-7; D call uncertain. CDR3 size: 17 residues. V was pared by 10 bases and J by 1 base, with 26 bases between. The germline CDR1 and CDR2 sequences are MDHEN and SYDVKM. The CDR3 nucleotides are TGTGCCACCTTTCCAACCGTACAGACGGTACCTTCCTACGAGCAGTACTTC. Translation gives CATFPTVQTVPSYEQYF.

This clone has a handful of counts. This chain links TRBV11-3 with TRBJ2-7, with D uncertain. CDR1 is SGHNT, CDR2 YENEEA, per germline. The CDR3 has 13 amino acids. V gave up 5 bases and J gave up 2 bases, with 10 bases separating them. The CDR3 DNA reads TGTGCCAGCAGCCAGTCAGGTACCTACGAGCAGTACTTC. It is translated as CASSQSGTYEQYF.

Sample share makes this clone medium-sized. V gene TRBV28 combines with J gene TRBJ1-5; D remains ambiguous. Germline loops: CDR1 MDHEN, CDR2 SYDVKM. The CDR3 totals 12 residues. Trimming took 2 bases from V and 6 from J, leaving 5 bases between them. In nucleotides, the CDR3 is TGTGCCAGCAGTTTAATGGTTCAGCCCCAGCATTTT. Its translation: CASSLMVQPQHF.

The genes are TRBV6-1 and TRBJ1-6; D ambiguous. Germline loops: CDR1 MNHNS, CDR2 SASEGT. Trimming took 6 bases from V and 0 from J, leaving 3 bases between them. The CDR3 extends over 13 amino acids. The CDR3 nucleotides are TGTGCCAGCAGGAACTCCTATAATTCACCCCTCCACTTT. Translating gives CASRNSYNSPLHF.

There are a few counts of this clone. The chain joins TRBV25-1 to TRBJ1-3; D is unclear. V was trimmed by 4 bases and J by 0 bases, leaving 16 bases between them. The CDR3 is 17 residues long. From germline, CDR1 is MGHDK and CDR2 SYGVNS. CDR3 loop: CASSGGNTAFSGNTIYF. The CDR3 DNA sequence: TGTGCCAGCAGTGGCGGGAACACTGCCTTCTCTGGAAACACCATATATTTT.

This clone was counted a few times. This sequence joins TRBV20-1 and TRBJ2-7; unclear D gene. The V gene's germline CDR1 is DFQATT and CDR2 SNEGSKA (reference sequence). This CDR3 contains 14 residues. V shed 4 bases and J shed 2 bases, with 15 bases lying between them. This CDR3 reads CSAIFADLPYEQYF. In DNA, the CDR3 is TGCAGTGCTATATTCGCGGATCTCCCCTACGAGCAGTACTTC.

The chain's CDR3 is CASSHRDPGGQYF. CDR3 DNA sequence: TGTGCCAGCAGCCACAGGGACCCCGGAGGGCAGTATTTT. The rearrangement joins TRBV7-9 to TRBJ2-3; D might be TRBD1 (6 bases). The CDR3 totals 13 residues. Trimming pared 5 bases from V and 11 bases from J, leaving 17 bases between. Germline V gives CDR1 SEHNR, CDR2 FQNEAQ (reference sequence).

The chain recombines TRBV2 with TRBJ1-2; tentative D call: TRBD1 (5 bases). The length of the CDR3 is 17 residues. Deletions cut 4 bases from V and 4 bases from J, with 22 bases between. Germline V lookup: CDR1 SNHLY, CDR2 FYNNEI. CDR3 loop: CASSGAGSLGTRYGYTF. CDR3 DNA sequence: TGTGCCAGCAGTGGAGCGGGGAGCTTAGGGACCCGCTATGGCTACACCTTC.

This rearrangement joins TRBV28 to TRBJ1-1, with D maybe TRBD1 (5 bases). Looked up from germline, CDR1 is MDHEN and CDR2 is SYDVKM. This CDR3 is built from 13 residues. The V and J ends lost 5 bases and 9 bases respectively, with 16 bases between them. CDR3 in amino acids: CASSPNDRPKAFF. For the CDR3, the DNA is TGTGCCAGCAGTCCTAACGACAGACCAAAAGCTTTCTTT.